One sample yielded the 14 T cell receptor beta chains listed below, sequenced in a study of early T cells in non-severe SARS-CoV-2 infection (dated by TCRdb to 2020 to 2023). The library came from 5' RACE. Sequencing used a NextSeq 500. Using fastp trimming at Q25 and MiXCR clonotype assembly, TCRdb reanalyzed the public sequencing data and kept in-frame beta chains. Rows with one shared CDR3 protein collapse into an entry with the most common genes and DNA. This sample gives about 36,000 distinct CDR3 sequences in total; roughly 5.3% of them show up just once. The ten largest clones add up to roughly 29% of the sample. The material sequenced was whole blood. These receptors all stem from an adult who was a healthcare worker with PCR-confirmed SARS-CoV-2 infection or an uninfected control (not recorded which).

This clonotype showed up many times. The chain uses TRBV7-9 and TRBJ1-2; maybe TRBD1 (6 bases). The CDR3 has 13 residues. V was clipped by 5 bases and J by 4 bases, with 11 bases between them. Per the germline V gene, CDR1 is SEHNR and CDR2 is FQNEAQ (reference sequence). CDR3 nucleotides: TGTGCCAGCAGCCGTACAGGGACCTATGGCTACACCTTC. As protein: CASSRTGTYGYTF.

There are many counts of this clonotype. V is TRBV11-2 and J is TRBJ2-7, with a tentative D call TRBD2 (6 bases). This CDR3 has 13 amino acids. The germline V and J ends were trimmed by 2 bases and 9 bases, with 14 bases remaining between them. Germline V lookup: CDR1 SGHAT, CDR2 FQNNGV. The CDR3 region has the DNA TGTGCCAGCAGCTTAAGCGGCCTAGCGCTGCAGTACTTC. Residues: CASSLSGLALQYF.

This clonotype occurred many times. This chain connects TRBV9 to TRBJ1-2; TRBD1 might be the D (6 bases). V lost 3 bases to trimming and J lost 4 bases, with 19 bases between them. Germline V gene lookup returns CDR1 SGDLS and CDR2 YYNGEE. CDR3 length: 16 residues. The CDR3 bases are TGTGCCAGCAGCGGCGAAGGTCCAGGGGTACGCTATGGCTACACCTTC. The encoded protein is CASSGEGPGVRYGYTF.

This clonotype has ten or more counts. The chain couples TRBV7-8 to TRBJ2-7, with D possibly being TRBD1 or TRBD2 (5 bases each). Germline CDR1 is SGHVS and CDR2 is FQNEAQ. The CDR3 is 16 amino acids. V lost 5 bases, J lost 2 bases, and 19 bases lay in between. CDR3 residues: CASSPAPRGYAYEQYF. The CDR3 DNA reads TGTGCCAGCAGCCCGGCTCCCCGGGGCTACGCCTACGAGCAGTACTTC.

This clonotype was seen at least ten times. The chain combines TRBV29-1 with TRBJ1-1, with D possibly being TRBD1 (5 bases). The CDR3 length is 11 residues. Germline V gene data show CDR1 as SQVTM and CDR2 as ANQGSEA. Trimming removed 6 bases at V and 1 base at J, with 6 bases between. The chain's CDR3 is CSVDRNTEAFF. The CDR3 bases are TGCAGCGTCGACAGGAACACTGAAGCTTTCTTT.

This clonotype was found many times. The chain joins TRBV29-1 to TRBJ2-5, with D maybe TRBD2 (6 bases). V was clipped by 4 bases and J by 4 bases, with 13 bases between them. This CDR3 spans 13 amino acids. Germline-derived CDR1 and CDR2 are SQVTM and ANQGSEA. CDR3 in DNA: TGCAGCGTTGGGGGAACCGGGGGAGAGACCCAGTACTTC. This codes for CSVGGTGGETQYF.

This clonotype was seen more than once but under ten times. The genes are TRBV4-1 and TRBJ1-1; the D gene is possibly TRBD1 (5 bases). CDR1 MGHRA and CDR2 YSYEKL come from the germline V gene. There are 15 residues in the CDR3. V gave up 0 bases and J gave up 4 bases, with 12 bases separating them. CDR3 sequence (DNA): TGCGCCAGCAGCCAAGATCCGCCGGGGGTCACTGAAGCTTTCTTT. Its translation: CASSQDPPGVTEAFF.

The sample holds many counts of this clonotype. V is TRBV5-4 and J is TRBJ1-1; D might be TRBD1 (5 bases). The V end was cut by 0 bases, the J end by 0 bases, with 15 bases between. This CDR3 spans 17 amino acids. Germline V gene data show CDR1 as SGHNT and CDR2 as YYREEE (reference sequence). Here the CDR3 reads CASSLEATGFMNTEAFF. The CDR3 DNA follows: TGTGCCAGCAGCTTGGAGGCTACAGGTTTCATGAACACTGAAGCTTTCTTT.

The CDR3 is CASSPPGGLFRDRDGYTF. For the CDR3, the DNA is TGTGCCAGCAGCCCCCCCGGCGGATTGTTTAGGGATCGGGATGGCTACACCTTC. The chain is built from TRBV5-6 and TRBJ1-2; D is unresolved. In germline, CDR1 is SGHDT, CDR2 YYEEEE. Trimming stripped 4 bases from V and 6 bases from J, with 28 bases between. This CDR3 spans 18 amino acids.

In its sample, this clonotype was seen many times. The chain recombines TRBV10-3 with TRBJ2-7; 7 positions match TRBD1. The CDR3 extends over 15 amino acids. The germline V gene has CDR1 ENHRY and CDR2 SYGVKD. The V gene end was trimmed by 4 bases and the J gene end by 3 bases; junction bases not matched to a gene: 9. CDR3 nucleotides: TGTGCCATCAGTGGGGGACAGAAGGACGGCTACGAGCAGTACTTC. Translation gives CAISGGQKDGYEQYF.

This clonotype was recorded many times. The V call is TRBV10-3, the J call TRBJ1-5; the D is unclear. The CDR3 is 15 residues long. V dropped 0 bases and J dropped 2 bases, with 8 bases sitting between them. In germline, CDR1 is ENHRY, CDR2 SYGVKD. The CDR3 region has the DNA TGTGCCATCAGTGAGTCGACCCAAGGCAATCAGCCCCAGCATTTT. It encodes CAISESTQGNQPQHF.

This clonotype was counted between two and nine times. CDR3 nucleotide sequence: TGTGCCAGCAGTAACCCCGGACAAATGAGCTACACCTTC. This gives the protein CASSNPGQMSYTF. V is TRBV6-6 and J is TRBJ1-2, with a possible D match to TRBD1 (5 bases). The germline V and J ends were trimmed by 5 bases and 9 bases, with 16 bases remaining between them. The length of the CDR3 is 13 residues. The germline V gene encodes CDR1 MNHNY and CDR2 SVGAGI (reference sequence).

This clonotype was counted at least ten times. The rearrangement joins TRBV20-1 to TRBJ2-7; possible D gene TRBD2, 5 bases. The CDR3 runs to 16 residues. V shed 0 bases and J shed 7 bases, with 22 bases lying between them. Germline CDR1 DFQATT, CDR2 SNEGSKA (reference sequence). CDR3 bases: TGCAGTGCTAGAGATCCGGGAATTCGAGGGCGGTTTGAGCAGTACTTC. Protein product: CSARDPGIRGRFEQYF.

This clonotype was seen only a few times. The chain joins TRBV27 to TRBJ2-3, with D tentatively TRBD2 (6 bases). Germline V lookup: CDR1 MNHEY, CDR2 SMNVEV (reference sequence). The CDR3 length is 13 residues. V lost 1 base and J lost 7, with 9 bases in between. For the CDR3, the DNA is TGTGCCAGCAGTTTATTTGGGAGGCATACGCAGTATTTT. Amino acids: CASSLFGRHTQYF.